These T cell receptor beta chains were read from a single sample in a study of T cell changes during pregnancy in multiple sclerosis. Produced via immunoSEQ multiplex PCR; TCRdb's table is partial and in-frame only. Among some 85,000 clones, approximately 94% were seen once, and the ten largest hold approximately 0.84%. This material consisted of peripheral blood, taken in the third trimester of pregnancy. These receptors all come from a female donor with multiple sclerosis, enrolled in a pregnancy study. CDR3s leave out the opening cysteine and the closing phenylalanine or tryptophan. Each record gives: V gene, J gene, CDR3 protein.

>TRBV7-9|TRBJ2-1
ASSSGTSGSYEQF
>TRBV7-6|TRBJ2-7
ASSLGAGGYEQY
>TRBV19|TRBJ1-5
ASSPGTGGAGQPQH
>TRBV13|TRBJ2-1
ASSLGALAGAYEQF
>TRBV7-9|TRBJ1-4
ASSSDRGENEKLF
>TRBV27|TRBJ2-7
ASSLTSGRKGEQY
>TRBV20-1|TRBJ2-7
SASQTYEQY
>TRBV4-3|TRBJ1-2
ASSQVTGNYGYT
>TRBV6-6|TRBJ2-7
ASSPGTSNEQY
>TRBV13|TRBJ2-1
ASSLGLAANNEQF